The next 29 T cell receptor beta chains were all read from a single sample in a study of identical twins. TCRdb independently ran MiXCR on the 5' RACE reads; one entry per CDR3 protein. The sample records some 600,000 distinct CDR3 sequences, about 7.6% being singletons. These same records also appear under a second study, on yellow fever vaccine responses in identical twins.

The sequenced sample consisted of PBMCs. These receptors were taken from a woman aged 18-29 years in good health.

This clonotype has a handful of counts. The V call is TRBV24-1, the J call TRBJ2-5; D might be TRBD1 or TRBD2, each matching 6 bases. The CDR3 extends over 19 amino acids. Germline V CDR1 and CDR2: KGHDR, SFDVKD. V was pared by 0 bases and J by 3 bases, with 22 bases between. DNA of the CDR3: TGTGCCACCAGTGATTTGAACGGGGGCGCAGATGGAGCTAAAGAGACCCAGTACTTC. It is translated as CATSDLNGGADGAKETQYF.

The chain links TRBV7-6 to TRBJ2-3; TRBD1 agrees at 7 bases. Germline V gives CDR1 SGHVS, CDR2 FNYEAQ. The length of the CDR3 is 16 residues. The ends lost 1 base at V and 2 bases at J; junction bases unmatched: 6. The CDR3 here is CASSLEPRGNTDTQYF. CDR3 DNA sequence: TGTGCCAGCAGCTTAGAGCCCAGGGGGAACACAGATACGCAGTATTTT.

This clonotype was counted only a few times. CDR3 sequence (DNA): TGTGCCAGCAGTTTAGGTTGGACTAGCGGACAAGAGACCCAGTACTTC. Its translation: CASSLGWTSGQETQYF. The chain links TRBV12-3 or TRBV12-4 to TRBJ2-5, with TRBD2 matching over 10 bases. The trim removed 1 base at V and 2 bases at J, leaving 4 bases unmatched. CDR3 length: 16 amino acids.

The V gene is TRBV11-3, the J gene TRBJ2-1, with a tentative D call TRBD2 (6 bases). Trimming left V 5 bases short and J 6 bases short, with 14 bases between. This CDR3 has 14 amino acids. Germline CDR1 is SGHNT and CDR2 is YENEEA. CDR3 loop: CASSTPGDLNEQFF. The CDR3 nucleotides are TGTGCCAGCAGCACCCCGGGGGACCTCAATGAGCAGTTCTTC.

This clonotype was detected only a few times. This chain links TRBV28 with TRBJ2-7; 8 nucleotides match TRBD1. V shed 10 bases, J shed 0 bases, and the junction held 8 bases outside the gene matches. The CDR3 spans 14 residues. Germline V lookup: CDR1 MDHEN, CDR2 SYDVKM. The CDR3 reads CATRSTGVSYEQYF. The CDR3 nucleotides read TGTGCCACCCGATCGACAGGGGTCTCCTACGAGCAGTACTTC.

This clonotype was picked up many times. This chain links TRBV3-1 with TRBJ2-1, with 9 bases lining up with TRBD2. The CDR3 runs to 15 residues. Germline V CDR1 and CDR2: LGHDT, YNNKEL (reference sequence). V gave up 5 bases and J gave up 0 bases; unmatched junction bases: 2. For the CDR3, the DNA is TGTGCCAGCAGCACGACTAGCGGCTCCTACAATGAGCAGTTCTTC. Its translation is CASSTTSGSYNEQFF.

The chain links TRBV5-3 to TRBJ1-6, with TRBD1 identical over 9 bases. TRBV5-3 is known as an ORF, though its function is uncertain. V dropped 4 bases and J dropped 0; count of bases not matched to a gene: 17. This CDR3 contains 21 residues. The CDR3 is CARSPPGDRECKSSYNSPLHF. CDR3 nucleotides: TGTGCCAGAAGCCCCCCCGGGGACAGGGAGTGTAAAAGCTCCTATAATTCACCCCTCCACTTT.

The chain joins TRBV5-1 to TRBJ2-3; D perhaps matches TRBD2 (5 bases). The length of the CDR3 is 17 residues. Per germline, CDR1 SGHRS and CDR2 YFSETQ. V shed 6 bases and J shed 0 bases, with 20 bases lying between them. The CDR3 loop is CASNFRPRGTSTDTQYF. The CDR3 DNA reads TGCGCCAGCAACTTTCGGCCCCGGGGAACTAGCACAGATACGCAGTATTTT.

The V gene is TRBV7-9, the J gene TRBJ2-1; 9 positions agree with TRBD2. V shed 7 bases, J shed 6 bases, and the junction held 4 bases outside the gene matches. In germline, CDR1 is SEHNR, CDR2 FQNEAQ (reference sequence). This CDR3 contains 13 residues. Written as DNA, the CDR3 is TGTGCCAGCATTCATAGCGGGAGCAATGAGCAGTTCTTC. Translating gives CASIHSGSNEQFF. The variable domain in full, with the rest retrieved from reference TRBV7-9 and TRBJ2-1, is DTGVSQNPRHKITKRGQNVTFRCDPISEHNRLYWYRQTLGQGPEFLTYFQNEAQLEKSRLLSDRFSAERPKGSFSTLEIQRTEQGDSAMYLCASIHSGSNEQFFGPGTRLTVL.

This clonotype was found a few times. The gene calls are TRBV20-1 and TRBJ2-1, with a tentative D call TRBD2 (5 bases). V lost 4 bases to trimming and J lost 3 bases, with 16 bases between them. Germline V gene sequence: CDR1 DFQATT, CDR2 SNEGSKA (reference sequence). This CDR3 region has 15 residues. The CDR3 sequence is CSAMGGGGVYNEQFF. CDR3 in DNA: TGCAGTGCTATGGGCGGAGGCGGAGTCTACAATGAGCAGTTCTTC.

This clonotype was picked up a small number of times. The rearrangement joins TRBV12-3 or TRBV12-4 to TRBJ2-1, with 11 positions matching TRBD2. V lost 3 bases to trimming and J lost 15 bases; unmatched junction nucleotides: 16. This CDR3 is 16 amino acids long. The CDR3 DNA reads as TGTGCCAGCAGTTTTGGACTAGCGGGTGTGGGAAGGGCGGGGTTCTTC. As protein: CASSFGLAGVGRAGFF.

This clonotype came up a few times. The genes are TRBV29-1 and TRBJ2-3, with D maybe TRBD2 (5 bases). Per the germline V gene, CDR1 is SQVTM and CDR2 is ANQGSEA. Between the trimmed V and J ends, which lost 5 bases and 2 bases, there was a span of 8 bases. The CDR3 has 12 amino acids. CDR3 in amino acids: CSVPDFTDTQYF. CDR3 coding DNA: TGCAGCGTTCCGGACTTCACAGATACGCAGTATTTT.

This clonotype has more than one count but fewer than ten. The chain couples TRBV5-1 to TRBJ2-2; TRBD1 matches 7 bases. Germline V gene lookup returns CDR1 SGHRS and CDR2 YFSETQ. Trimming cost V 6 bases and J 2 bases; bases outside gene matches: 7. The CDR3 is 15 residues long. The CDR3 sequence is CASTMQGDNTGELFF. The CDR3 nucleotides are TGCGCCAGCACGATGCAGGGGGACAACACCGGGGAGCTGTTTTTT.

This clonotype has a count of ten or more. The genes are TRBV5-1 and TRBJ2-4; 7 bases are a match to TRBD2. The CDR3 contains 17 residues. CDR1 and CDR2 from the germline V gene are SGHRS and YFSETQ. Trimming took 2 bases from V and 1 from J; bases not matched to a gene: 9. The CDR3 sequence is CASSFMWGGLAKNIQYF. As DNA, the CDR3 is TGCGCCAGCAGCTTCATGTGGGGGGGATTGGCCAAAAACATTCAGTACTTC.

This clonotype was seen ten or more times. The chain recombines TRBV2 with TRBJ2-1, with D possibly called TRBD1 or TRBD2 (6 bases each). From germline, CDR1 is SNHLY and CDR2 FYNNEI. With 7 bases removed from V and 7 bases from J, the gap between germline ends came to 29 bases. CDR3 length: 18 amino acids. This CDR3 is CASIRKGGLGRTVNEQFF. As DNA, the CDR3 is TGTGCCAGCATTCGAAAGGGGGGTCTAGGACGGACGGTTAATGAGCAGTTCTTC.

There are a few counts of this clonotype. The J gene is TRBJ2-1, the V gene TRBV28; the D gene is possibly TRBD2 (5 bases). CDR1 and CDR2 from the germline V gene are MDHEN and SYDVKM. V was pared by 5 bases and J by 10 bases, with 12 bases between. The CDR3 totals 12 residues. CDR3 protein: CASSTPPGEQFF. In DNA form, the CDR3 reads TGTGCCAGCAGTACCCCTCCGGGAGAGCAGTTCTTC.

This clonotype was recorded a few times. The chain couples TRBV10-3 to TRBJ1-2; 7 bases match TRBD1. CDR1 and CDR2 (germline): ENHRY, SYGVKD. Trimming took 2 bases from V and 0 from J; bases not matched to a gene: 3. This CDR3 is built from 15 residues. CDR3 residues: CAISEAGGANYGYTF. The CDR3 DNA reads as TGTGCCATCAGTGAGGCAGGGGGAGCTAACTATGGCTACACCTTC.

This clonotype was counted a few times. This chain uses TRBV20-1 with TRBJ2-5; D ambiguous. Germline CDR1 DFQATT, CDR2 SNEGSKA (reference sequence). The CDR3 extends over 13 amino acids. The V end was cut by 1 base, the J end by 1 base, with 7 bases between. CDR3 DNA sequence: TGCAGTGCTAGAGGTGGTAGCCAAGAGACCCAGTACTTC. Its protein is CSARGGSQETQYF.

This chain joins TRBV27 and TRBJ2-1; TRBD2 agrees at 7 bases. Germline V lookup: CDR1 MNHEY, CDR2 SMNVEV (reference sequence). The length of the CDR3 is 14 residues. Trimming at V came to 6 bases and at J to 10 bases, leaving 12 bases not matched to a gene. The CDR3 region is CASRTLTAGEEQFF. The CDR3 coding sequence is TGTGCCAGCAGAACCCTCACGGCGGGAGAAGAGCAGTTCTTC.

A few counts support this clonotype. CDR3 in amino acids: CASSLGWGLADEQFF. In DNA form, the CDR3 reads TGTGCCAGCAGCTTAGGATGGGGACTAGCCGATGAGCAGTTCTTC. The J gene is TRBJ2-1, the V gene TRBV7-2; 9 bases fit TRBD2. Germline V gene data show CDR1 as SGHTA and CDR2 as FQGNSA. J gave up 8 bases and V 1 base, and 6 bases lay outside the gene matches. The CDR3 runs 15 residues. The full variable domain, its missing parts supplied by reference TRBV7-2 and TRBJ2-1, is GAGVSQSPSNKVTEKGKDVELRCDPISGHTALYWYRQSLGQGLEFLIYFQGNSAPDKSGLPSDRFSAERTGGSVSTLTIQRTQQEDSAVYLCASSLGWGLADEQFFGPGTRLTVL.

V and J are TRBV28 and TRBJ2-2, with TRBD2 matching 7 bases. With 11 bases clipped from V and 3 bases from J, the junction kept 6 bases outside the gene matches. The CDR3 length is 13 residues. Germline values: CDR1 MDHEN, CDR2 SYDVKM. The CDR3 DNA reads TGTGCCGGGGGGGACTTTGACACCGGGGAGCTGTTTTTT. This encodes CAGGDFDTGELFF.

This clonotype has just a few counts. The V call is TRBV7-3, the J call TRBJ2-1; D may be TRBD1 (5 bases). The CDR3 runs 14 residues. Germline values: CDR1 SGHTA, CDR2 FQGTGA. Trimming took off 5 bases at V and 6 bases at J, with 14 bases between the two ends. The CDR3 coding sequence is TGTGCCAGCAGCCAAGGACAAGTCCCCAATGAGCAGTTCTTC. Translation: CASSQGQVPNEQFF.

This clonotype was seen many times. The V and J genes are TRBV4-2 and TRBJ2-2; 15 bases line up with TRBD2. The ends lost 3 bases at V and 5 bases at J; junction bases unmatched: 4. Per germline, CDR1 LGHNA and CDR2 YNFKEQ. The CDR3 consists of 17 residues. DNA for the CDR3: TGTGCCAGCAGCCATCACGGGACTAGCGGGAGGACCGGGGAGCTGTTTTTT. It yields the protein CASSHHGTSGRTGELFF.

This clonotype was counted only a few times. One end of the junction does not line up with germline, which may come from a read error. CDR3 loop: CSARVQGAGGETQYF. DNA for the CDR3: TGCAGTGCCAGAGTTCAGGGGGCCGGGGGGGAGACCCAGTACTTC. The chain joins TRBV20-1 to TRBJ2-5, with D maybe TRBD1 (8 bases). CDR1 is DFQATT and CDR2 is SNEGSKA in the germline V gene (reference sequence). This CDR3 region has 15 residues.

Ten or more counts support this clonotype. V usage is TRBV12-3 or TRBV12-4 and J usage is TRBJ2-1; no clear D. CDR3 length: 11 amino acids. Trimming removed 3 bases at V and 8 bases at J, with 5 bases between. DNA for the CDR3: TGTGCCAGCAGTTTGGGGTATGAGCAGTTCTTC. Its protein is CASSLGYEQFF.

V gene TRBV2 combines with J gene TRBJ2-7, with TRBD1 matching over 11 bases. The germline gives CDR1 SNHLY, CDR2 FYNNEI. The CDR3 extends over 15 amino acids. V was clipped by 3 bases and J by 4 bases; unmatched bases: 5. The DNA for the CDR3 is TGTGCCAGCAGTGATGGGACAGGGGGTAGATACGAGCAGTACGTC. This gives the protein CASSDGTGGRYEQYV.

This clonotype turned up a few times. The J gene is TRBJ2-5, the V gene TRBV6-1, with D perhaps being TRBD1 or TRBD2 (6 bases each). CDR3 length: 14 residues. Trimming cost V 6 bases and J 1 base, with 12 bases left between them. Germline CDR1 is MNHNS and CDR2 is SASEGT. The DNA for the CDR3 is TGTGCCAGCAGCAACGGGGGCAGCCAAGAGACCCAGTACTTC. It encodes CASSNGGSQETQYF.

At least ten counts were recorded for this clonotype. The rearrangement joins TRBV29-1 to TRBJ2-7; 11 bases fit TRBD2. Germline V gene data show CDR1 as SQVTM and CDR2 as ANQGSEA. Unmatched junction bases numbered 12, after V lost 5 bases and J lost 6 bases. This CDR3 spans 15 amino acids. For the CDR3, the DNA is TGCAGCGTTTCTACGGGACTAGCGGAAGTTGGCGAGCAGTACTTC. This sequence encodes CSVSTGLAEVGEQYF.

This clonotype turned up a few times. The chain carries TRBV12-3 or TRBV12-4 and TRBJ2-5, with 14 bases aligning to TRBD2. The CDR3 has 17 residues. V shed 1 base and J 1 base; nucleotides not matched to a gene: 2. The CDR3 nucleotides are TGTGCCAGCAGTTTAGTCGGGACTAGCGGGGGCCAAGAGACCCAGTACTTC. Encoded protein: CASSLVGTSGGQETQYF.